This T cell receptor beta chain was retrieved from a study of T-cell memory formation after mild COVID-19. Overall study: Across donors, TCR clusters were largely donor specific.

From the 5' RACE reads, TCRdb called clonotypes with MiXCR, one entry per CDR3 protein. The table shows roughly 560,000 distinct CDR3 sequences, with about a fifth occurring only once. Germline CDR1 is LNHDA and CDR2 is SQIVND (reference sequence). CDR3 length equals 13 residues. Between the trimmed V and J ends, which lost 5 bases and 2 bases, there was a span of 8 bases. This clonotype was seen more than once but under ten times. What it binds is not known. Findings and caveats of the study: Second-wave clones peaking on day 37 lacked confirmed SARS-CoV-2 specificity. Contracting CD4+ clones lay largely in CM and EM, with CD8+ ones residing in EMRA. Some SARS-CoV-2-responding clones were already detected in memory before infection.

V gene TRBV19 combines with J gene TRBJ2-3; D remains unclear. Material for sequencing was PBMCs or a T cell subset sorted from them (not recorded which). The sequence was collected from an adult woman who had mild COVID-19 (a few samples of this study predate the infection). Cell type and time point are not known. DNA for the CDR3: TGTGCCAGTAGTTCCCAACACACAGATACGCAGTATTTT. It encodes CASSSQHTDTQYF.